This T cell receptor beta chain was retrieved from a study of blood T cells in healthy people across ages. Study results and limitations: Strong correlation existed between TCR beta diversity and naive T cell percentage. Using unsorted PBMCs precluded a conclusive naive versus antigen-experienced comparison.

A sample-barcoded 5' primer and a J-beta primer mix were used in a second PCR of about 7 to 12 cycles. With 12 random nucleotides, a template-switch adaptor tagged each individual cDNA molecule. TCRdb re-called the 5' RACE reads through MiXCR, storing one row per CDR3 protein. The profile shows about 600,000 distinct CDR3 sequences, around 48% of them singletons. On this clonotype: Its antigen is still unknown.

From germline, CDR1 is SNHLY and CDR2 FYNNEI. Trimming removed 6 bases from V and 3 bases from J, with 17 bases in between. This CDR3 has 15 residues. This chain uses TRBV2 with TRBJ2-5; D gene unclear. The sample taken for sequencing was blood. This receptor was identified in an elderly man in good health. The CDR3 protein is CASSEAPLGEETQYF. The CDR3 coding sequence is TGTGCCAGCAGCGAGGCCCCGCTGGGCGAAGAGACCCAGTACTTC.